Below, 21 T cell receptor beta chains from the same sample are listed, as sequenced in a study of identical twins. TCRdb used MiXCR to reprocess the 5' RACE reads, holding one entry per CDR3 protein. The profile shows around 95,000 distinct CDR3 sequences, just under 6% of them singletons. Sequenced sample: memory T cells sorted from blood. The origin of the receptors is a woman aged 45-60 years in good health.

This clonotype came up many times. V and J are TRBV20-1 and TRBJ2-5; no clear D gene. The CDR3 is 12 residues long. Germline lookup yields CDR1 DFQATT and CDR2 SNEGSKA (reference sequence). With 5 bases removed from V and 0 bases from J, the gap between germline ends came to 7 bases. The CDR3 coding sequence is TGCAGTGCTCCCTCGTACCAAGAGACCCAGTACTTC. Translation gives CSAPSYQETQYF.

The chain recombines TRBV18 with TRBJ1-3; TRBD1 might be the D (6 bases). Trimming stripped 1 base from V and 0 bases from J, with 7 bases between. The CDR3 is 15 amino acids. CDR1 and CDR2 (germline): KGHSH, LQKENI. In DNA form, the CDR3 reads TGTGCCAGCTCACCACGGACAGCCTCTGGAAACACCATATATTTT. This codes for CASSPRTASGNTIYF.

The table lists this clonotype with many counts. This chain joins TRBV27 and TRBJ2-1; D gene unclear. V was shortened by 3 bases and J by 15 bases, with 15 bases between the two germline ends. CDR3 size: 12 residues. Germline V gives CDR1 MNHEY, CDR2 SMNVEV (reference sequence). CDR3 loop: CASSFANARRFF. The CDR3 DNA follows: TGTGCCAGCAGTTTTGCGAATGCACGGCGGTTCTTC.

This clonotype was found many times. The J gene is TRBJ1-4, the V gene TRBV11-2, with 9 bases aligning to TRBD1. In germline, CDR1 is SGHAT, CDR2 FQNNGV. The CDR3 is made up of 16 amino acids. Unmatched junction bases numbered 7, after V lost 4 bases and J lost 4 bases. CDR3 amino acids: CASSSLQGADNEKLFF. The CDR3 bases are TGTGCCAGCAGCTCATTACAGGGGGCCGATAATGAAAAACTGTTTTTT.

This clonotype appeared a few times. CDR3 region: CASSRPRTGANTGELFF. The CDR3 DNA follows: TGTGCCAGCAGTCGGCCCCGGACAGGAGCGAACACCGGGGAGCTGTTTTTT. This rearrangement joins TRBV12-3 or TRBV12-4 to TRBJ2-2; 7 nucleotides match TRBD1. Unmatched junction bases numbered 9, after V lost 5 bases and J lost 0 bases. This CDR3 has 17 amino acids.

This clonotype was seen a few times. This chain connects TRBV20-1 to TRBJ2-5; D unclear. The CDR3 is 12 amino acids. CDR1 and CDR2 (germline): DFQATT, SNEGSKA (reference sequence). The germline V and J ends were trimmed by 3 bases and 5 bases, with 10 bases remaining between them. As DNA, the CDR3 is TGCAGTGCTAGGTGGCATGGGGAGACCCAGTACTTC. This codes for CSARWHGETQYF.

This clonotype was found many times. This sequence joins TRBV12-3 or TRBV12-4 and TRBJ2-1; 15 positions agree with TRBD2. CDR3 length equals 18 residues. The V gene end was trimmed by 7 bases and the J gene end by 1 base; junction bases not matched to a gene: 8. CDR3 amino acids: CASTKGLAGGVSYNEQFF. CDR3 DNA sequence: TGTGCCAGCACAAAGGGACTAGCGGGAGGTGTTTCCTACAATGAGCAGTTCTTC.

The table lists this clonotype with many counts. V is TRBV28 and J is TRBJ2-2, with 10 bases aligning to TRBD1. CDR1 is MDHEN, CDR2 SYDVKM, per germline. The junction had 8 bases not matched to a gene; V was cut back by 6 bases and J by 4 bases. The CDR3 spans 16 residues. The DNA for the CDR3 is TGTGCCAGCAGACCCTGGACAGGGGGAAGCACCGGGGAGCTGTTTTTT. Its translation: CASRPWTGGSTGELFF.

This clonotype occurred many times. This chain connects TRBV7-2 to TRBJ1-6, with no clear D. The CDR3 covers 15 residues. Germline V gene lookup returns CDR1 SGHTA and CDR2 FQGNSA. Trimming removed 3 bases from V and 4 bases from J, with 10 bases in between. DNA of the CDR3: TGTGCCAGCAGCTTCGGCAGTGAATATAATTCACCCCTCCACTTT. This gives the protein CASSFGSEYNSPLHF.

This clonotype was seen a few times. V and J are TRBV7-8 and TRBJ2-2, with a weak D call TRBD1 (5 bases). The CDR3 spans 15 residues. The germline V and J ends were trimmed by 4 bases and 2 bases, with 11 bases remaining between them. Per the germline V gene, CDR1 is SGHVS and CDR2 is FQNEAQ. CDR3: CASSSHRINTGELFF. In DNA, the CDR3 is TGTGCCAGCAGCTCCCACAGGATCAACACCGGGGAGCTGTTTTTT.

A few counts support this clonotype. The genes are TRBV6-5 and TRBJ1-2, with 8 bases aligning to TRBD1. The CDR3 length is 15 residues. Germline V CDR1 and CDR2: MNHEY, SVGAGI. The V segment lost 0 bases and the J segment 12 bases; nucleotides outside the gene matches: 12. CDR3 amino acids: CASSYSGQGRLGNTF. The CDR3 DNA reads as TGTGCCAGCAGTTACTCCGGACAGGGAAGGTTGGGAAACACCTTC.

As regards this clonotype: This may be a read error, as it is one base from a much larger clone. This chain connects TRBV20-1 to TRBJ1-2, with a tentative D call TRBD1 (5 bases). Deletions cut 4 bases from V and 8 bases from J, with 11 bases between. The CDR3 has 11 amino acids. Germline values: CDR1 DFQATT, CDR2 SNEGSKA (reference sequence). The chain's CDR3 is CSATTQEGYTF. In DNA form, the CDR3 reads TGCAGTGCTACTACACAGGAGGGCTACACCTTC.

This clonotype was seen at least ten times. The J gene is TRBJ2-3, the V gene TRBV4-1, with D maybe TRBD2 (5 bases). The CDR3 sequence is 16 residues long. Germline CDR1 reads MGHRA; CDR2 reads YSYEKL. Trimming cost V 0 bases and J 5 bases, with 15 bases left between them. The CDR3 loop is CASSQDRSSTRDTQYF. Written as DNA, the CDR3 is TGCGCCAGCAGCCAAGATCGATCTAGCACTCGAGATACGCAGTATTTT.

Concerning this clonotype: One junction end does not reproduce the germline sequence, and a read error may be involved. This chain links TRBV14 with TRBJ1-1, with a tentative D call TRBD1 (6 bases). The CDR3 has 13 amino acids. Per the germline V gene, CDR1 is SGHDN and CDR2 is FVKESK. CDR3 amino acids: CASSLGWDTEDFF. The CDR3 DNA reads as TGTGCCAGCAGCCTAGGGTGGGACACTGAAGATTTCTTT.

This clonotype was found a few times. In DNA, the CDR3 is TGTGCCAGCAGCAGGGCTGGGGGCTACGAGCAGTACGTC. This codes for CASSRAGGYEQYV. V gene TRBV12-3 or TRBV12-4 combines with J gene TRBJ2-7; D tentatively fits TRBD1 or TRBD2 (5 bases each). The CDR3 runs 13 residues. V shed 6 bases and J shed 3 bases, with 12 bases lying between them.

This clonotype was seen repeatedly, ten times or more. The V and J genes are TRBV30 and TRBJ1-1; D possibly corresponds to TRBD1 (6 bases). The CDR3 consists of 13 residues. Germline V CDR1 and CDR2: GTSNPN, SVGIG (reference sequence). Trimming removed 4 bases at V and 1 base at J, with 10 bases between. The CDR3 loop reads CAWKWTANTEAFF. The CDR3 coding sequence is TGTGCCTGGAAATGGACAGCGAACACTGAAGCTTTCTTT.

This clonotype appeared many times. This rearrangement joins TRBV3-1 to TRBJ2-5; 9 nucleotides align to TRBD2. The CDR3 runs to 14 residues. Germline V CDR1 and CDR2: LGHDT, YNNKEL (reference sequence). V trimming: 4 bases; J trimming: 3 bases; junction bases outside the gene matches: 3. CDR3 nucleotides: TGTGCCAGCAGCCGTAGGACTAGCGAAGAGACCCAGTACTTC. Translation gives CASSRRTSEETQYF.

The chain uses TRBV27 and TRBJ2-4; 15 nucleotides align to TRBD2. Germline CDR1 and CDR2: MNHEY and SMNVEV (reference sequence). V trimming: 10 bases; J trimming: 5 bases; junction bases outside the gene matches: 6. The CDR3 sequence is 15 residues long. CDR3 sequence (DNA): TGTGCCACCAAGGGACTAGCGGGAGGTGAAAACATTCAGTACTTC. This codes for CATKGLAGGENIQYF.

This clonotype was seen ten or more times. V and J are TRBV3-1 and TRBJ1-2; 8 nucleotides agree with TRBD1. Germline assignment: CDR1 LGHDT and CDR2 YNNKEL (reference sequence). The CDR3 spans 14 residues. V shed 1 base, J shed 8 bases, and the junction held 6 bases outside the gene matches. The CDR3 DNA sequence: TGTGCCAGCAGCCAAGGTCCAGGGGGCGCGGGCTACACCTTC. It translates to CASSQGPGGAGYTF.

This clonotype has a count of ten or more. The V and J genes are TRBV7-8 and TRBJ1-2, with no clear D. This CDR3 comprises 13 residues. In germline, CDR1 is SGHVS, CDR2 FQNEAQ. V was trimmed by 4 bases and J by 0 bases, leaving 6 bases between them. CDR3 in amino acids: CASSSRANYGYTF. The CDR3 DNA reads TGTGCCAGCAGCTCAAGGGCTAACTATGGCTACACCTTC. The full variable domain, its missing parts supplied by reference TRBV7-8 and TRBJ1-2, is GAGVSQSPRYKVAKRGQDVALRCDPISGHVSLFWYQQALGQGPEFLTYFQNEAQLDKSGLPSDRFFAERPEGSVSTLKIQRTQQEDSAVYLCASSSRANYGYTFGSGTRLTVV.

This clonotype was observed many times. The chain employs TRBV19 and TRBJ1-1; D may be TRBD1 (5 bases). V lost 1 base and J lost 0, with 9 bases in between. Germline V gene data show CDR1 as LNHDA and CDR2 as SQIVND (reference sequence). The CDR3 contains 15 residues. The CDR3 loop is CASSIGGTLNTEAFF. The CDR3, as DNA: TGTGCCAGTAGTATAGGGGGGACGTTGAACACTGAAGCTTTCTTT.